Below, 9 T cell receptor beta chains from the same sample are listed, as sequenced in a study of response to subunit inactivated influenza vaccine. TCRdb passed the RT-PCR reads through MiXCR, listing each CDR3 protein once. The sample has hundreds of thousands of distinct CDR3 sequences, roughly 22% seen once. This specimen consisted of PBMCs from blood, obtained approximately 20 months after vaccination. Every receptor here comes from a man aged 45-69 years who received an inactivated influenza vaccine.

In DNA, the CDR3 is TGTGCCACCAGAAACGGACTAGCGGGGGGCAATGAGCAGTTCTTC. Translation gives CATRNGLAGGNEQFF. The chain uses TRBV15 and TRBJ2-1, with TRBD2 identical over 14 bases. The CDR3 spans 15 residues. Germline-derived CDR1 and CDR2 are LNHNV and YYDKDF (reference sequence). With V trimmed by 6 bases and J by 6 bases, 4 bases remained unmatched.

There are a few counts of this clonotype. V gene TRBV11-2 combines with J gene TRBJ1-6; D remains unclear. Germline V gene sequence: CDR1 SGHAT, CDR2 FQNNGV. This CDR3 spans 18 amino acids. The V and J ends lost 2 bases and 9 bases respectively, with 23 bases between them. In nucleotides, the CDR3 is TGTGCCAGCAGCTTAAATCCTTGGTTAGGCGAAGGTGGTTCACCCCTCCACTTT. It codes for CASSLNPWLGEGGSPLHF.

The rearrangement joins TRBV9 to TRBJ1-2; the D gene is possibly TRBD1 (6 bases). The germline V gene encodes CDR1 SGDLS and CDR2 YYNGEE. The CDR3 extends over 14 amino acids. V was cut by 0 bases and J by 5 bases, with 11 bases left in between. The CDR3: CASSVDQGNYGYTF. The CDR3 nucleotides are TGTGCCAGCAGCGTAGACCAGGGGAATTATGGCTACACCTTC.

This clonotype occurred many times. The rearrangement links TRBV12-3 or TRBV12-4 to TRBJ1-6; 8 bases are shared with TRBD1. With V trimmed by 4 bases and J by 9 bases, 11 bases remained unmatched. This CDR3 has 16 residues. The DNA of the CDR3 is TGTGCCAGCAGTTCTTCTCAGGGGGCTGGTGTTTCACCCCTCCACTTT. Its protein product is CASSSSQGAGVSPLHF.

This clonotype has more than one count but fewer than ten. The rearrangement links TRBV6-2 or TRBV6-3 to TRBJ1-3, with D maybe TRBD1 (5 bases). This CDR3 comprises 15 residues. V shed 4 bases and J shed 8 bases, with 18 bases lying between them. CDR1 is MNHEY, CDR2 SVGEGT, per germline. Written as DNA, the CDR3 is TGTGCCAGCAGTTCTACAGGTACCTTCGGGGACACCATATATTTT. Protein: CASSSTGTFGDTIYF.

This clonotype was detected only a few times. The chain couples TRBV5-1 to TRBJ2-2; D may correspond to TRBD1 or TRBD2 (5 bases each). The CDR3 extends over 17 amino acids. Trimming shortened V by 1 base and J by 4 bases, and 17 bases separated the two germline ends. The germline gives CDR1 SGHRS, CDR2 YFSETQ. CDR3 protein: CASSLPRDQIITGELFF. CDR3 sequence (DNA): TGCGCCAGCAGCTTGCCAAGGGACCAAATCATCACCGGGGAGCTGTTTTTT.

This clonotype showed up just a few times. The J gene is TRBJ1-1, the V gene TRBV5-1; D might be TRBD1 (6 bases). Germline V gene lookup returns CDR1 SGHRS and CDR2 YFSETQ. The V end lost 5 bases, the J end lost 1 base, and 12 bases lay between the germline ends. The CDR3 sequence is 14 residues long. CDR3 amino acids: CASSSTGTNTEAFF. The CDR3 nucleotides are TGCGCCAGCAGTTCGACAGGAACGAACACTGAAGCTTTCTTT. Based on the CDR3 plus reference TRBV5-1 and TRBJ1-1, the full variable domain is KAGVTQTPRYLIKTRGQQVTLSCSPISGHRSVSWYQQTPGQGLQFLFEYFSETQRNKGNFPGRFSGRQFSNSRSEMNVSTLELGDSALYLCASSSTGTNTEAFFGQGTRLTVV.

The chain carries TRBV5-1 and TRBJ1-1, with TRBD1 as a possible D gene (5 bases). CDR1 SGHRS and CDR2 YFSETQ come from the germline V gene. V was pared by 0 bases and J by 3 bases, with 21 bases between. The CDR3 spans 18 residues. The CDR3, as DNA: TGCGCCAGCAGCTTGGCCGGAGTCCCGGGACGGTCGGACACTGAAGCTTTCTTT. Translation: CASSLAGVPGRSDTEAFF.

This clonotype was counted ten times or more. This chain joins TRBV12-3 or TRBV12-4 and TRBJ1-2, with TRBD1 identical over 11 bases. V lost 5 bases and J lost 7; bases outside the gene matches: 6. The CDR3 has 14 residues. CDR3 region: CASSPDRGRGGYTF. CDR3 DNA: TGTGCCAGCAGTCCGGACAGGGGGCGAGGTGGCTACACCTTC.